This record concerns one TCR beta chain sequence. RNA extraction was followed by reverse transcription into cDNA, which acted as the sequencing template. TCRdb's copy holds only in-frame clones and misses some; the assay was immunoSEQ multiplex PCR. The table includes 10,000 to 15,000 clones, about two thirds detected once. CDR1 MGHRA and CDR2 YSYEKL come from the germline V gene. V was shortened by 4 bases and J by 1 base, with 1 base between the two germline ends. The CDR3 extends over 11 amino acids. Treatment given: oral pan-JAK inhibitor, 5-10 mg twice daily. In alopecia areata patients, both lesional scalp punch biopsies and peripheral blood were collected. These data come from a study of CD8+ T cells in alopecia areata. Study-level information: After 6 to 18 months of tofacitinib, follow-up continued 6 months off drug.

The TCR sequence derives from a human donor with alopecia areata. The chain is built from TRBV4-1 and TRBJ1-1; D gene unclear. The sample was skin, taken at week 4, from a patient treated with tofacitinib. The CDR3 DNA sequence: TGCGCCAGCAGCCGGAACACTGAAGCTTTCTTT. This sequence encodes CASSRNTEAFF.